Listed below are T cell receptor beta chains from one sample, sequenced in a study of blood T cell repertoires in COVID-19. Here immunoSEQ multiplex PCR was the method, and the copy in TCRdb shows in-frame clones only, minus some. Here the sample spans fewer than 400,000 clones, approximately 87% being singletons. Sequenced input: PBMCs or T cells enriched from blood (not recorded which). Receptors originate from a woman aged 50 to 60 who had recovered from COVID-19. The conserved cysteine and the conserved F or W are not part of the CDR3 here. Each record gives: J gene, V gene, CDR3 protein.

J: TRBJ2-5
V: TRBV18
CDR3: ASSTRTSGGEETQY

J: TRBJ2-7
V: TRBV4-1
CDR3: ASSQTHTEGEQY

J: TRBJ1-1
V: TRBV12-5
CDR3: ASGLVLRDREGNTEAF

J: TRBJ1-4
V: TRBV4-1
CDR3: ASSLTGREKLF

J: TRBJ1-2
V: TRBV15
CDR3: ATSREINSNGYT

J: TRBJ1-2
V: TRBV6-5
CDR3: ASTLTGVYGYT

J: TRBJ2-3
V: TRBV5-4
CDR3: ASSSRQVDTQY

J: TRBJ1-1
V: TRBV5-1
CDR3: ASRGANGEAF

J: TRBJ1-5
V: TRBV18
CDR3: ASSGGNSNQPQH

J: TRBJ2-1
V: TRBV20-1
CDR3: SASDFRQTVLNEQF

J: TRBJ2-1
V: TRBV25-1
CDR3: ASRPGDRSEQF

J: TRBJ1-6
V: TRBV10-3
CDR3: AIRTDSENSPLH

J: TRBJ1-2
V: TRBV19
CDR3: ASNPWGPYGYT

J: TRBJ1-4
V: TRBV15
CDR3: ATSRARATNEKLF

J: TRBJ1-1
V: TRBV6-4
CDR3: ARALGQGNTEAF

J: TRBJ2-7
V: TRBV2
CDR3: ASSLTVTYEQY

J: TRBJ1-1
V: TRBV29-1
CDR3: SASDRDTEAF

J: TRBJ1-2
V: TRBV4-2
CDR3: ASSPYRGTYGYT

J: TRBJ2-7
V: TRBV25-1
CDR3: ASSRTGGQREQY

J: TRBJ1-1
V: TRBV6-2/TRBV6-3
CDR3: ASSYRGGGTEAF

J: TRBJ2-7
V: TRBV7-8
CDR3: ASSVGVRGVSPYEQY

J: TRBJ2-7
V: TRBV29-1
CDR3: SVSTGHAEQY

J: TRBJ1-5
V: TRBV2
CDR3: ASSQGQGVLWGNQPQH

J: TRBJ2-7
V: TRBV6-5
CDR3: ASSYSASGSSYEQY

J: TRBJ1-4
V: TRBV3-1/TRBV3-2
CDR3: ASSQEQGGEKLF

J: TRBJ2-2
V: TRBV5-1
CDR3: ASSLGGNTGELF

J: TRBJ1-1
V: TRBV29-1
CDR3: SVPTVGGLNTEAF

J: TRBJ2-7
V: TRBV7-9
CDR3: ASSSRDGESSYEQY

J: TRBJ1-5
V: TRBV28
CDR3: ASSSHPNQPQH

J: TRBJ2-3
V: TRBV28
CDR3: ASSLTGGGALDTQY

J: TRBJ2-5
V: TRBV15
CDR3: ATNDPSGDQETQY

J: TRBJ1-6
V: TRBV5-1
CDR3: ASGEGTDNSPLH

J: TRBJ1-1
V: TRBV19
CDR3: ASSSGTGGKIWNTEAF

J: TRBJ1-4
V: TRBV19
CDR3: ASSTSPTDNNEKLF

J: TRBJ1-1
V: TRBV19
CDR3: ASSILPLGQGSAEAF

J: TRBJ2-3
V: TRBV9
CDR3: ASSVTSGGASDTQY

J: TRBJ2-5
V: TRBV5-1
CDR3: ASSAGLAGGGSETQY

J: TRBJ2-4
V: TRBV7-9
CDR3: ASSLGQGLAKNIQY

J: TRBJ2-1
V: TRBV30
CDR3: AWSGDYNEQF

J: TRBJ1-1
V: TRBV5-1
CDR3: ASSLGMQGNTEAF

J: TRBJ1-5
V: TRBV14
CDR3: ASSLDRGQPQH

J: TRBJ2-5
V: TRBV5-1
CDR3: ASSDGQQETQY

J: TRBJ2-7
V: TRBV28
CDR3: ASSPKYRFHEQY

J: TRBJ2-5
V: TRBV11-2
CDR3: ASSLEGNRGTQY

J: TRBJ1-2
V: TRBV2
CDR3: ASSFFSGGEGYT

J: TRBJ1-1
V: TRBV11-3
CDR3: ASSADRGEAF

J: TRBJ2-5
V: TRBV4-2
CDR3: ASSQGVGAGGETQY

J: TRBJ2-3
V: TRBV6-1
CDR3: ASSESPDRDTQY

J: TRBJ1-6
V: TRBV3-1/TRBV3-2
CDR3: ASSPATGRINSPLH

J: TRBJ2-1
V: TRBV19
CDR3: ASSREAGRRF

J: TRBJ2-7
V: TRBV11-2
CDR3: ASSLVVGGPYEQY

J: TRBJ2-2
V: TRBV5-1
CDR3: ASSFLAGGNTGELF